What follows is one T cell receptor beta chain and its context. Nothing much larger sits one base from this clone, and base qualities are not available. The time point label of this sample denotes: cells obtained before transplantation from donor or recipient. In the mixed lymphocyte reactions, 200,000 CFSE-labeled pre-transplant responders were plated with 200,000 irradiated violet-dye-labeled stimulators and cultured for six to seven days. After the mixed lymphocyte reaction, proliferating CD3+CD4+CFSE-low and CD3+CD8+CFSE-low responder cells were FACS-sorted on a BD Influx sorter. The data originate from a study of graft-versus-host responses after intestinal transplantation (dated by TCRdb to about 2021). For context, the study as a whole: Multivisceral, liver-intestinal, or isolated intestinal transplants were received by the recipients. Alloreactive clones were identified by sequencing pre-transplant mixed lymphocyte reaction products and comparing these products with unstimulated pre-transplant donor and recipient T cells. After intestinal transplantation, graft-versus-host and host-versus-graft alloreactive T cell clones were followed in the graft, circulation and bone marrow using bulk TCR-beta CDR3 sequencing. Rather than going through the commercial service, samples from a few later patients were sequenced in-house on an Illumina MiSeq and processed with MiXCR. Of the roughly 23 intestinal transplant recipients enrolled in the cohort, one of whom was a retransplant, a few patients without pretransplant specimens were excluded. Donor T cell macrochimerism was defined as a peak of at least 4% donor T cells among recipient peripheral blood mononuclear cells. Every recipient was given anti-thymocyte globulin induction, followed by roughly 3 years of maintenance tacrolimus and steroids.

The germline V gene specifies SGHNT as CDR1 and YENEEA as CDR2. V and J are truncated by 3 bases and 6 bases respectively, leaving an intervening sequence of 18 bases. Measured from the cysteine to the phenylalanine, the CDR3 is 16 residues long. Just CDR3 DNA is preserved here, 48 bases in frame from base 1. To prepare the library, the immunoSEQ multiplex PCR assay was applied. For most patients, genomic DNA was isolated using the Qiagen DNeasy Blood and Tissue Kit and was shipped frozen to Adaptive Biotechnologies for TCR sequencing. For most patients, genomic DNA was subjected to high-throughput TCR-beta CDR3 sequencing by Adaptive Biotechnologies. The published analysis was carried out like this. Adaptive's ImmunoSEQ software was the source of the TCR sequencing data for roughly 19 patients, while three other patients were processed with MiXCR and VDJtools. To correct CD4 versus CD8 sorting errors, sequences present in both subsets at a frequency ratio below 5:1 were removed. CDR3 nucleotide sequences shared by donor and recipient were removed because the origin of these sequences could not be assigned. At least 2-fold expansion over unstimulated cells and a minimum CFSE-low frequency of 0.002% (template counts) or 0.001% (read counts) were required for clones to be classified as alloreactive. Clones detected in sequenced pre-transplant spleen, lymph node, or MLR CFSE-low populations of the donor or recipient were defined as mappable. Cumulative frequency of alloreactive clones was calculated as a percentage of all sequences weighted by copy number. As stored in TCRdb, this immuneACCESS dataset retains in-frame rearrangements with V and J assigned. A fraction of the clones does not appear; measured against another copy, unresolved V genes explain less than half of the discrepancy, and the remainder lacks a known reason. The D gene and trimming were derived from the DNA, and the V and J assignments and clone size from that table. For this sample the table gives just under 7,000 clones, of which roughly 28% were detected only once. The ten largest clonotypes hold about 5.5% of the sample.

The paper as a whole reports these results and caveats: GvH clones turned up in recipient bone marrow, with some appearing earlier in ileal mucosa or blood, a pattern consistent with an intestinal mucosal origin. The conclusions were limited by the relatively low number and heterogeneity of the intestinal transplant patients. High GvH to HvG T cell clonal ratios were observed in the allografts of patients with donor T cell macrochimerism. Early after transplant, peak levels of circulating GvH clones were found to be associated with declines in HvG clones.

The sequence was collected from a human patient who was an organ donor for intestinal transplantation. The sample was alloreactive CD8+ T cells from a mixed lymphocyte reaction culture, taken before transplantation. The meaning of the sample's cell subset or site label: CFSE-low proliferating T cells sorted from approximately 6-day pre-transplant mixed lymphocyte reaction (GvH or HvG direction). In this chain, TRBV11-3 is recombined with TRBJ1-5; the best D guess is TRBD1, with 5 bases matching. CDR3 reads: CASSFGSGGWSQPQHF. The DNA reads as follows: TGTGCCAGCAGCTTTGGAAGTGGGGGATGGAGTCAGCCCCAGCATTTT. The full variable domain, completed from the reference TRBV11-3 and TRBJ1-5 proteins outside the CDR3, reads EAGVVQSPRYKIIEKKQPVAFWCNPISGHNTLYWYLQNLGQGPELLIRYENEEAVDDSQLPKDRFSAERLKGVDSTLKIQPAELGDSAVYLCASSFGSGGWSQPQHFGDGTRLSIL.